A single TCR beta chain is shown here with its context. Its antigen remains unknown. The PCR had 60 Vbeta and 13 Jbeta primers. Produced via immunoSEQ multiplex PCR; TCRdb's table is partial and in-frame only. Of hundreds of thousands of clones listed, approximately 80% are singletons. This entry is derived from a study of cytomegalovirus exposure and HLA in healthy donors. The CDR3 runs 15 residues. V was cut by 0 bases and J by 8 bases, with 15 bases left in between. Germline values: CDR1 SGHRS, CDR2 YFSETQ. General study findings and limits: Common viral pathogens (according to a later analysis) appeared linked to several of the most significant clusters. Fewer N-insertions than the roughly 670-donor mean were reportedly shown by an Asian-associated ancestry cluster in a later analysis. TCR beta V- and J-gene trimming was later associated with a missense DCLRE1C variant. Cytomegalovirus association was assigned to approximately 160 TCR beta chains.

The chain combines TRBV5-1 with TRBJ2-1; D is unclear. The sequenced sample was PBMCs. The TCR sequence derives from a woman aged 40 to 55 in good health and CMV-seronegative. CDR3 in amino acids: CASSLARNIRDEQFF. CDR3 coding DNA: TGCGCCAGCAGCTTGGCGCGGAACATCCGCGATGAGCAGTTCTTC.